The rows below give T cell receptor beta chains drawn from one sample of a study of blood T cell repertoires in COVID-19. Some clones are missing from TCRdb's copy, which holds only in-frame ones; the method was immunoSEQ multiplex PCR. This sample yields approximately 200,000 clones, of which over 80% are seen a single time; over 3.5% belongs to the top ten. The sample was PBMCs or T cells enriched from blood (not recorded which). The receptor source for this set is a woman aged 25 to 39 who had been exposed to COVID-19. Each CDR3 is given with its conserved first and last residue.

j_call: TRBJ1-2; v_call: TRBV7-9; cdr3_aa: CASSLGLPQGSNYGYTF
j_call: TRBJ1-1; v_call: TRBV18; cdr3_aa: CASSLLDRTNTEAFF
j_call: TRBJ2-4; v_call: TRBV14; cdr3_aa: CASSQAAASGRYIQYF
j_call: TRBJ1-3; v_call: TRBV6-5; cdr3_aa: CASKFGSGNTIYF
j_call: TRBJ1-6; v_call: TRBV19; cdr3_aa: CASSSQGRSPLHF
j_call: TRBJ1-2; v_call: TRBV18; cdr3_aa: CASSPYLLPSYGYTF
j_call: TRBJ2-7; v_call: TRBV9; cdr3_aa: CASSPRLVGDEQYF
j_call: TRBJ2-4; v_call: TRBV7-9; cdr3_aa: CASSPMGLAGAQNIQYF
j_call: TRBJ2-5; v_call: TRBV7-3; cdr3_aa: CASSTTGSSVETQYF
j_call: TRBJ2-4; v_call: TRBV30; cdr3_aa: CAWRGQGLAKNIQYF
j_call: TRBJ2-3; v_call: TRBV18; cdr3_aa: CASSKDTVTDTQYF
j_call: TRBJ2-2; v_call: TRBV30; cdr3_aa: CAWSGTSGSSGELFF
j_call: TRBJ1-2; v_call: TRBV29-1; cdr3_aa: CSVVLGIGRGYGYTF
j_call: TRBJ2-3; v_call: TRBV3-1/TRBV3-2; cdr3_aa: CASSLGLAGGSSGDTQYF
j_call: TRBJ1-5; v_call: TRBV5-1; cdr3_aa: CASSLGGSGNQPQHF
j_call: TRBJ1-2; v_call: TRBV2; cdr3_aa: CASSDLSLTGAVANYGYTF
j_call: TRBJ2-3; v_call: TRBV13; cdr3_aa: CASSFEDTQYF
j_call: TRBJ2-1; v_call: TRBV27; cdr3_aa: CASSVQTSAEQFF
j_call: TRBJ2-5; v_call: TRBV6-5; cdr3_aa: CASTGRETQYF
j_call: TRBJ1-2; v_call: TRBV5-6; cdr3_aa: CASSLASATYGYTF
j_call: TRBJ2-2; v_call: TRBV5-1; cdr3_aa: CASSLTATGFTGELFF
j_call: TRBJ2-6; v_call: TRBV18; cdr3_aa: CASSPFGTVQWGANVLTF
j_call: TRBJ2-7; v_call: TRBV28; cdr3_aa: CASSRWMTRDRGFFHEQYF
j_call: TRBJ2-1; v_call: TRBV11-2; cdr3_aa: CASSLDGTGGVYNEQFF
j_call: TRBJ1-1; v_call: TRBV9; cdr3_aa: CASSPQIGDRGDTEAFF
j_call: TRBJ2-7; v_call: TRBV18; cdr3_aa: CASSPRQGSPYEQYF